The rows below give T cell receptor beta chains drawn from one sample of a study of T cell changes during pregnancy in multiple sclerosis. Data came from immunoSEQ multiplex PCR; TCRdb stores just in-frame clones and leaves some out. Here the sample spans about 29,000 clones, approximately 90% being singletons. Sequences were derived from CD8+ T cells from peripheral blood mononuclear cells, sampled after pregnancy. These receptors were obtained from a female donor with multiple sclerosis, enrolled in a pregnancy study. Each CDR3 is given with its conserved first and last residue. A D gene is named only where the DNA matches it firmly. Only part of the rows carry a size: once, few, many, or a class if the clone is expanded.

>TRBD1|TRBV19|-|TRBJ2-2
CASSIRPGTVTGELFF
TGTGCCAGTAGTATACGTCCCGGGACAGTTACCGGGGAGCTGTTTTTT
>-|TRBV9|-|TRBJ1-2
CASSVGEPRRGYTF
TGTGCCAGCAGCGTAGGAGAGCCCAGGAGGGGCTACACCTTC
>-|TRBV30|-|TRBJ2-1
CAWSAGAGADEQFF
TGTGCCTGGAGTGCCGGGGCAGGGGCGGATGAGCAGTTCTTC
>-|TRBV7-6|-|TRBJ1-3
CASTPHPGGSGNTIYF
TGTGCCAGCACCCCTCACCCCGGAGGCTCTGGAAACACCATATATTTT
>-|TRBV27|-|TRBJ2-5
CASRGFRGHQETQYF
TGTGCCAGCAGGGGCTTTCGAGGGCATCAGGAGACCCAGTACTTC
>-|TRBV30|few|TRBJ2-5
CAWRNLPQETQYF
TGTGCCTGGAGAAACCTACCCCAAGAGACCCAGTACTTC
>TRBD1|TRBV18|-|TRBJ2-4
CASSPPTGENIQYF
TGTGCCAGCTCACCACCGACAGGGGAAAACATTCAGTACTTC
>-|TRBV29-1|-|TRBJ2-3
CSVVPRRRGNTDTQYF
TGCAGCGTTGTTCCTCGCCGGCGCGGGAACACAGATACGCAGTATTTT
>-|TRBV11-2|-|TRBJ1-1
CASSSSLNTEAFF
TGTGCCAGCAGTTCCTCTTTGAACACTGAAGCTTTCTTT
>TRBD1|TRBV6-5|once|TRBJ1-2
CASSWTGTGYGYTF
TGTGCCAGCAGTTGGACAGGGACGGGCTATGGCTACACCTTC
>-|TRBV4-2|few|TRBJ2-1
CASSQDLGTHNEQFF
TGTGCCAGCAGCCAAGACCTAGGCACTCACAATGAGCAGTTCTTC
>TRBD2|TRBV27|-|TRBJ2-7
CASSLGAGASYEQYF
TGTGCCAGCAGTTTAGGGGCGGGAGCGTCCTACGAGCAGTACTTC
>-|TRBV4-3|-|TRBJ1-3
CASSQEQDISGNTIYF
TGCGCCAGCAGCCAAGAACAGGACATCTCTGGAAACACCATATATTTT
>-|TRBV4-3|-|TRBJ2-3
CASSQDHLLRTSTDTQYF
TGCGCCAGCAGCCAAGACCACCTCCTTAGAACTAGCACAGATACGCAGTATTTT
>TRBD1|TRBV13|medium-sized|TRBJ1-4
CASSSGGSGANEKLFF
TGTGCCAGCAGTTCAGGGGGGTCCGGGGCTAATGAAAAACTGTTTTTT
>-|TRBV13|-|TRBJ2-7
CASSARERAEQYF
TGTGCCAGCAGCGCACGGGAAAGGGCCGAGCAGTACTTC
>-|TRBV15|-|TRBJ1-2
CATSRDWSPGDYGYTF
TGTGCCACCAGCAGAGATTGGTCACCAGGGGACTATGGCTACACCTTC
>-|TRBV23-1|-|TRBJ2-5
CASSLQKETQYF
TGCGCCAGCAGTCTCCAGAAAGAGACCCAGTACTTC
>-|TRBV5-5|-|TRBJ1-2
CASSPDRHGYTF
TGTGCCAGCAGCCCCGACAGGCATGGCTACACCTTC
>-|TRBV9|-|TRBJ2-3
CASSARGLTDTQYF
TGTGCCAGCAGCGCTCGCGGACTCACAGATACGCAGTATTTT
>-|TRBV7-2|-|TRBJ2-7
CASSLGRGDEQYF
TGTGCCAGCAGCTTAGGCAGGGGCGACGAGCAGTACTTC